This T cell receptor (beta chain) was captured by sequencing in a study of cytotoxic CD8 clonotypes in ibrutinib-treated CLL. This clone has a handful of counts. TCRdb's table, derived via immunoSEQ multiplex PCR, lists solely in-frame clones and lacks some. This table holds about 63,000 clones, 65% to 75% found once. The CDR3 is 16 amino acids. CDR1 is SGHTA, CDR2 FQGNSA, per germline. Trimming removed 2 bases from V and 3 bases from J; junction bases left unmatched: 9. V gene TRBV7-2 combines with J gene TRBJ2-7; 8 nucleotides agree with TRBD1. The receptor comes from a human donor with chronic lymphocytic leukemia. The material sequenced was PBMCs, taken after 12 months of ibrutinib treatment. The CDR3 is CASSLQPPQGGYEQYF. For the CDR3, the DNA is TGTGCCAGCAGCTTACAGCCTCCACAGGGGGGCTACGAGCAGTACTTC.